The 25 T cell receptor beta chains listed next were all sequenced from one sample in a study of T-cell memory formation after mild COVID-19. Each CDR3 protein is one row after TCRdb ran MiXCR on the 5' RACE reads. The repertoire has approximately 400,000 distinct CDR3 sequences, about a sixth of them found once; the top ten carry 20% to 25%. The source material was PBMCs or a T cell subset sorted from them (not recorded which). The receptors were sampled from a man aged 18 to 35 who had mild COVID-19 (a few samples of this study predate the infection). Cell type and time point are not known.

This clonotype has a handful of counts. The J gene is TRBJ1-1, the V gene TRBV7-2; 8 bases align to TRBD1. The V segment lost 5 bases and the J segment 4 bases; nucleotides outside the gene matches: 6. The germline gives CDR1 SGHTA, CDR2 FQGNSA. The CDR3 totals 14 residues. CDR3 region: CASSPQGARTEAFF. Written as DNA, the CDR3 is TGTGCCAGCAGCCCCCAGGGGGCGCGCACTGAAGCTTTCTTT.

This clonotype showed up many times. The chain is built from TRBV29-1 and TRBJ1-5; 7 nucleotides agree with TRBD1. The germline gives CDR1 SQVTM, CDR2 ANQGSEA. The CDR3 is made up of 15 amino acids. The V and J ends lost 6 bases and 0 bases, in that order; junction bases with no gene match: 8. CDR3 sequence (DNA): TGCAGCGTCTCATTTGGGACAGCTAGCAATCAGCCCCAGCATTTT. Translating it yields CSVSFGTASNQPQHF. Full variable domain (outside the CDR3, taken from reference TRBV29-1 and TRBJ1-5): SAVISQKPSRDICQRGTSLTIQCQVDSQVTMMFWYRQQPGQSLTLIATANQGSEATYESGFVIDKFPISRPNLTFSTLTVSNMSPEDSSIYLCSVSFGTASNQPQHFGDGTRLSIL.

This chain joins TRBV3-1 and TRBJ2-1; D gene unclear. CDR3 length: 14 residues. The V gene's germline CDR1 is LGHDT and CDR2 YNNKEL (reference sequence). Trimming cost V 2 bases and J 9 bases, with 14 bases left between them. This chain's CDR3 is CASSQSGLTVEQFF. CDR3 DNA sequence: TGTGCCAGCAGCCAATCTGGCCTAACAGTTGAGCAGTTCTTC.

This clonotype was counted only a few times. The chain has TRBV20-1 and TRBJ1-1; 7 bases map to TRBD1. Per germline, CDR1 DFQATT and CDR2 SNEGSKA (reference sequence). The CDR3 extends over 13 amino acids. Trimming cost V 6 bases and J 5 bases; bases outside gene matches: 9. CDR3 DNA sequence: TGCAGTGCCATGGACAGGAGGGGTACTGAAGCTTTCTTT. Residues: CSAMDRRGTEAFF.

V is TRBV10-3 and J is TRBJ2-5; no clear D. The CDR3 runs to 15 residues. The germline V and J ends were trimmed by 0 bases and 1 base, with 9 bases remaining between them. Germline V gene data show CDR1 as ENHRY and CDR2 as SYGVKD. CDR3 loop: CAISESGQFQETQYF. Written as DNA, the CDR3 is TGTGCCATCAGTGAGTCCGGTCAGTTCCAAGAGACCCAGTACTTC.

The rearrangement joins TRBV7-2 to TRBJ1-2; D perhaps matches TRBD1 (5 bases). Germline loops: CDR1 SGHTA, CDR2 FQGNSA. The CDR3 extends over 15 amino acids. V was cut by 5 bases and J by 4 bases, with 17 bases left in between. The CDR3 sequence is CASSRPPAGSYGYTF. The DNA for the CDR3 is TGTGCCAGCAGCCGACCCCCCGCAGGGTCCTATGGCTACACCTTC.

The genes are TRBV4-1 and TRBJ1-5; maybe TRBD1 (5 bases). This CDR3 region has 18 residues. Germline V gives CDR1 MGHRA, CDR2 YSYEKL. Trimming shortened V by 0 bases and J by 3 bases, and 18 bases separated the two germline ends. CDR3 coding DNA: TGCGCCAGCAGCCAAGATAGGGGTGGGGAAGTGTTCAATCAGCCCCAGCATTTT. Protein product: CASSQDRGGEVFNQPQHF.

This chain uses TRBV2 with TRBJ2-7; D ambiguous. CDR1 and CDR2 from the germline V gene are SNHLY and FYNNEI. The CDR3 is made up of 11 amino acids. V shed 4 bases and J shed 4 bases, with 5 bases lying between them. Written as DNA, the CDR3 is TGTGCCAGCAGTGGGGAATACGAGCAGTACTTC. It codes for CASSGEYEQYF. The full variable domain, its missing parts supplied by reference TRBV2 and TRBJ2-7, is EPEVTQTPSHQVTQMGQEVILRCVPISNHLYFYWYRQILGQKVEFLVSFYNNEISEKSEIFDDQFSVERPDGSNFTLKIRSTKLEDSAMYFCASSGEYEQYFGPGTRLTVT.

A few counts support this clonotype. The rearrangement joins TRBV29-1 to TRBJ1-1; TRBD1 might be the D (5 bases). Per germline, CDR1 SQVTM and CDR2 ANQGSEA. Trimming took 7 bases from V and 2 from J, leaving 14 bases between them. CDR3 length equals 13 residues. The DNA of the CDR3 is TGCAGCGCCAAGACAGCAATTAACACTGAAGCTTTCTTT. It specifies CSAKTAINTEAFF.

This rearrangement joins TRBV28 to TRBJ1-6; the D is unclear. In germline, CDR1 is MDHEN, CDR2 SYDVKM. There are 14 residues in the CDR3. Between the trimmed V and J ends, which lost 7 bases and 0 bases, there was a span of 7 bases. CDR3 sequence reads: CASNKSSYNSPLHF. CDR3 nucleotide sequence: TGTGCCAGCAATAAGAGCTCCTATAATTCACCCCTCCACTTT.

The rearrangement joins TRBV12-3 or TRBV12-4 to TRBJ2-5; TRBD1 might be the D (7 bases). CDR3 length: 15 residues. V lost 6 bases, J lost 7 bases, and 21 bases lay in between. CDR3 loop: CASSDPAGGHTTQYF. In DNA, the CDR3 is TGTGCCAGCAGCGATCCGGCAGGGGGGCATACGACCCAGTACTTC.

This chain uses TRBV20-1 with TRBJ1-2; TRBD1 might be the D (6 bases). With 5 bases removed from V and 8 bases from J, the gap between germline ends came to 21 bases. CDR3 length equals 14 residues. Germline V gene lookup returns CDR1 DFQATT and CDR2 SNEGSKA (reference sequence). The CDR3 reads CSASKKDRGIGYTF. DNA of the CDR3: TGCAGTGCTTCTAAAAAGGACAGAGGGATCGGCTACACCTTC.

The chain's CDR3 is CATGLAGAYEQYF. The CDR3 region has the DNA TGTGCCACCGGACTAGCGGGGGCCTACGAGCAGTACTTC. The V and J genes are TRBV2 and TRBJ2-7; 13 bases match TRBD2. This CDR3 spans 13 amino acids. The germline V gene encodes CDR1 SNHLY and CDR2 FYNNEI. Trimming took 10 bases from V and 2 from J; bases not matched to a gene: 2.

The genes are TRBV29-1 and TRBJ2-3; D is tentatively TRBD1 or TRBD2 (6 bases each). Trimming pared 2 bases from V and 0 bases from J, leaving 12 bases between. This CDR3 is 15 amino acids long. The V gene's germline CDR1 is SQVTM and CDR2 ANQGSEA. This CDR3 reads CSVEHGGSSTDTQYF. The CDR3 bases are TGCAGCGTTGAACACGGGGGCTCTAGCACAGATACGCAGTATTTT.

This clonotype was counted between two and nine times. The chain has TRBV24-1 and TRBJ2-7, with D possibly matching TRBD1 (7 bases). This CDR3 contains 16 residues. CDR1 and CDR2 (germline): KGHDR, SFDVKD. Deletions cut 6 bases from V and 3 bases from J, with 20 bases between. The CDR3 nucleotides are TGTGCCACCAGTCCGCAAATTGGGGGGACAGTCTACGAGCAGTACGTC. It codes for CATSPQIGGTVYEQYV.

The chain employs TRBV20-1 and TRBJ2-3, with a possible D match to TRBD2 (6 bases). The CDR3 has 15 residues. CDR1 and CDR2 from the germline V gene are DFQATT and SNEGSKA (reference sequence). Trimming removed 1 base at V and 2 bases at J, with 13 bases between. The CDR3 nucleotides are TGCAGTGCTAGAGCAGTCCGGACTAACACAGATACGCAGTATTTT. Translation gives CSARAVRTNTDTQYF.

This clonotype was detected many times. The J gene is TRBJ2-1, the V gene TRBV5-4; D might be TRBD2 (6 bases). CDR3 size: 14 residues. The V end lost 0 bases, the J end lost 10 bases, and 14 bases lay between the germline ends. Germline V gene lookup returns CDR1 SGHNT and CDR2 YYREEE (reference sequence). In DNA, the CDR3 is TGTGCCAGCAGCTTGGGGGACGGGGGTCCCGAGCAGTTCTTC. Translated: CASSLGDGGPEQFF.

This clonotype occurred a few times. The chain links TRBV28 to TRBJ1-5; D is undetermined. Germline CDR1 reads MDHEN; CDR2 reads SYDVKM. CDR3 length: 14 residues. V was clipped by 5 bases and J by 1 base, with 9 bases between them. The CDR3 sequence is CASSQVKSNQPQHF. CDR3 DNA: TGTGCCAGCAGTCAGGTAAAGAGCAATCAGCCCCAGCATTTT.

There are a few counts of this clonotype. The V call is TRBV4-1, the J call TRBJ1-5; D unresolved. Trimming took 6 bases from V and 0 from J, leaving 12 bases between them. This CDR3 contains 15 residues. The germline V gene has CDR1 MGHRA and CDR2 YSYEKL. CDR3 sequence: CASSQRWVSNQPQHF. The CDR3 coding sequence is TGCGCCAGCAGTCAACGATGGGTTAGCAATCAGCCCCAGCATTTT.

This clonotype showed up just a few times. This rearrangement joins TRBV2 to TRBJ1-3; no definite D call. Between the trimmed V and J ends, which lost 8 bases and 2 bases, there was a span of 7 bases. The germline gives CDR1 SNHLY, CDR2 FYNNEI. The length of the CDR3 is 12 residues. The CDR3: CASSRAGNTIYF. The DNA of the CDR3 is TGTGCCAGCTCCCGGGCTGGAAACACCATATATTTT.

The J gene is TRBJ2-1, the V gene TRBV2; D assignment may be TRBD1 or TRBD2 (5 bases each). CDR3 size: 14 residues. V was shortened by 1 base and J by 9 bases, with 13 bases between the two germline ends. Looked up from germline, CDR1 is SNHLY and CDR2 is FYNNEI. CDR3 sequence: CASSEGIIGGEQFF. DNA of the CDR3: TGTGCCAGCAGTGAAGGGATTATTGGGGGTGAGCAGTTCTTC.

The V call is TRBV6-6, the J call TRBJ1-5; the D gene is possibly TRBD1 (6 bases). This CDR3 is 16 amino acids long. Germline assignment: CDR1 MNHNY and CDR2 SVGAGI (reference sequence). Trimming took 5 bases from V and 3 from J, leaving 17 bases between them. The CDR3 region is CASSPWGRGNNQPQHF. CDR3 coding DNA: TGTGCCAGCAGTCCGTGGGGCAGGGGTAACAATCAGCCCCAGCATTTT.

V and J are TRBV20-1 and TRBJ2-7; 7 bases map to TRBD2. The CDR3 is 12 residues long. The V segment lost 3 bases and the J segment 5 bases; nucleotides outside the gene matches: 4. CDR1 and CDR2 from the germline V gene are DFQATT and SNEGSKA (reference sequence). The CDR3 DNA is TGCAGTGCTAGCGGGGGGTTACACGAGCAGTACGTC. Translated: CSASGGLHEQYV.

This chain uses TRBV6-2 or TRBV6-3 with TRBJ2-7; TRBD1 might be the D (5 bases). The CDR3 has 13 amino acids. Germline V gene sequence: CDR1 MNHEY, CDR2 SVGEGT. Trimming cost V 5 bases and J 0 bases, with 8 bases left between them. The DNA for the CDR3 is TGTGCCAGCAGTGACAGAATCTCCTACGAGCAGTACGTC. Translation: CASSDRISYEQYV.

This rearrangement joins TRBV20-1 to TRBJ2-3; a weak D match, TRBD2 (6 bases). Per germline, CDR1 DFQATT and CDR2 SNEGSKA (reference sequence). The germline V and J ends were trimmed by 4 bases and 5 bases, with 10 bases remaining between them. This CDR3 has 12 amino acids. The CDR3 region is CSATSVGDTQYF. As DNA, the CDR3 is TGCAGTGCTACTAGCGTGGGAGATACGCAGTATTTT.